The clone carrying this T cell receptor (beta chain) has ten or more counts. The record originates from a study of blood T cells in healthy people across ages. Alongside a J-beta primer mix, a sample-barcoded 5' primer served in a second PCR lasting about 6 to 11 cycles. MiXCR was run by TCRdb on the 5' RACE reads, yielding one entry per CDR3 protein. The sample lists 1.5 million to 2 million distinct CDR3 sequences; roughly 27% were seen once. Per germline, CDR1 MNHNS and CDR2 SASEGT. The V and J ends lost 6 bases and 10 bases respectively, with 10 bases between them. The CDR3 extends over 12 amino acids.

The gene calls are TRBV6-1 and TRBJ1-6; D gene uncertain. The TCR sequence derives from a woman aged 25-40 years in good health. Material: blood. CDR3 coding DNA: TGTGCCAGCAGGGACCCGGGATCACCCCTCCACTTT. As protein: CASRDPGSPLHF.